The 15 T cell receptor beta chains below all came from one sample that was sequenced in a study of metastatic and nonmetastatic thyroid tumors. Thyroid surgery took place with no prior treatment in any patient. TCRdb re-analyzed the PCR reads using MiXCR. The sample consists of tens of thousands of clones, 20% to 25% of them appearing once. Specimen: adjacent normal tissue. The receptor set was obtained from a female donor with papillary thyroid cancer or a benign thyroid nodule (not recorded which). Some clones in this sample may be carry-over from other donors' samples.

This clone was detected ten times or more. The chain employs TRBV11-2 and TRBJ1-2, with D uncertain. The V gene's germline CDR1 is SGHAT and CDR2 FQNNGV. CDR3 length: 16 amino acids. Trimming took off 1 base at V and 2 bases at J, with 14 bases between the two ends. The CDR3, as DNA: TGTGCCAGCAGCTTAGGAGGAGTGGAAGCCAACTATGGCTACACCTTC. Translated: CASSLGGVEANYGYTF.

This clone has at least ten counts. The rearrangement uses TRBV24-1 and TRBJ2-1, with D uncertain. Germline values: CDR1 KGHDR, CDR2 SFDVKD. This CDR3 spans 16 amino acids. Trimming left V 5 bases short and J 0 bases short, with 13 bases between. CDR3 DNA sequence: TGTGCCACCAGTGGGATCGGAGTTAGCTCCTACAATGAGCAGTTCTTC. Translating it yields CATSGIGVSSYNEQFF.

This clone has at least ten counts. The genes are TRBV13 and TRBJ2-3; D ambiguous. V shed 1 base and J shed 10 bases, with 12 bases lying between them. The CDR3 is made up of 13 amino acids. Germline V gene lookup returns CDR1 PRHDT and CDR2 FYEKMQ (reference sequence). The CDR3 reads CASSLAPRPAQYF. CDR3 nucleotides: TGTGCCAGCAGCTTAGCTCCGCGTCCGGCGCAGTATTTT.

The chain employs TRBV28 and TRBJ2-3, with D hard to call. CDR1 is MDHEN and CDR2 is SYDVKM in the germline V gene. CDR3 size: 16 residues. Trimming took 3 bases from V and 1 from J, leaving 14 bases between them. The DNA for the CDR3 is TGTGCCAGCAGTTTTGCCGGTAGCCCTCGCACAGATACGCAGTATTTT. Protein product: CASSFAGSPRTDTQYF.

This clone has a count of ten or more. This sequence joins TRBV13 and TRBJ2-2; TRBD2 matches at 7 bases. The CDR3 totals 14 residues. Germline CDR1 and CDR2: PRHDT and FYEKMQ (reference sequence). Unmatched junction bases numbered 3, after V lost 3 bases and J lost 5 bases. In DNA, the CDR3 is TGTGCCAGCAGCTTTAGGACTAGTACCGGGGAGCTGTTTTTT. Translating it yields CASSFRTSTGELFF.

The chain carries TRBV2 and TRBJ1-6; D is unclear. From germline, CDR1 is SNHLY and CDR2 FYNNEI. The CDR3 spans 11 residues. V was clipped by 7 bases and J by 8 bases, with 6 bases between them. CDR3 nucleotide sequence: TGTGCCAGCACGCGTGATTCACCCCTCCACTTT. Its protein product is CASTRDSPLHF.

This clone was detected a few times. The genes are TRBV6-5 and TRBJ2-5, with a weak D call TRBD2 (5 bases). Deletions cut 4 bases from V and 9 bases from J, with 18 bases between. Germline-derived CDR1 and CDR2 are MNHEY and SVGAGI. CDR3 length: 14 residues. CDR3 protein: CASSWTTEGRAQYF. The CDR3 DNA follows: TGTGCCAGCAGTTGGACCACCGAGGGAAGGGCCCAGTACTTC.

At least ten counts were recorded for this clone. This chain connects TRBV20-1 to TRBJ1-5, with D unclear. CDR1 is DFQATT, CDR2 SNEGSKA, per germline (reference sequence). Trimming removed 5 bases from V and 2 bases from J, with 10 bases in between. This CDR3 contains 13 residues. CDR3 bases: TGCAGTGCTCGTGACACTCGCAATCAGCCCCAGCATTTT. It yields the protein CSARDTRNQPQHF.

This chain uses TRBV20-1 with TRBJ2-1, with D possibly matching TRBD2 (6 bases). Germline CDR1 and CDR2: DFQATT and SNEGSKA (reference sequence). The CDR3 runs to 12 residues. Trimming took off 0 bases at V and 12 bases at J, with 12 bases between the two ends. CDR3 nucleotides: TGCAGTGCTAGAGATCCGGGGGTTCGGCAGTTCTTC. It encodes CSARDPGVRQFF.

This clone appeared many times. Other DNA sequences in this specimen translate into the identical CDR3. The chain has TRBV20-1 and TRBJ1-5, with 8 bases matching TRBD1. Germline V CDR1 and CDR2: DFQATT, SNEGSKA (reference sequence). V lost 6 bases and J lost 7; bases outside the gene matches: 20. The CDR3 contains 17 residues. CDR3 bases: TGCAGTGCGCTACACACTGGGGGCGCAGGGGGCTTACAGCCCCAGCATTTT. It specifies CSALHTGGAGGLQPQHF.

The chain links TRBV7-3 to TRBJ2-1; D possibly corresponds to TRBD2 (6 bases). Per the germline V gene, CDR1 is SGHTA and CDR2 is FQGTGA. The CDR3 has 15 residues. Trimming removed 0 bases at V and 8 bases at J, with 14 bases between. This CDR3 reads CASSLTGGRQYEQFF. CDR3 coding DNA: TGTGCCAGCAGCTTAACAGGAGGGAGACAGTATGAGCAGTTCTTC. The full variable domain, in which reference TRBV7-3 and TRBJ2-1 provide the parts outside the CDR3, is GAGVSQTPSNKVTEKGKYVELRCDPISGHTALYWYRQSLGQGPEFLIYFQGTGAADDSGLPNDRFFAVRPEGSVSTLKIQRTERGDSAVYLCASSLTGGRQYEQFFGPGTRLTVL.

This clone was seen ten or more times. The rearrangement uses TRBV5-1 and TRBJ2-1; TRBD1 agrees at 10 bases. The CDR3 has 15 residues. The ends lost 0 bases at V and 7 bases at J; junction bases unmatched: 4. The germline gives CDR1 SGHRS, CDR2 YFSETQ. The CDR3 is CASSLGGQGVNEQFF. The CDR3, as DNA: TGCGCCAGCAGCTTGGGTGGACAGGGGGTGAATGAGCAGTTCTTC.

This rearrangement joins TRBV6-2 or TRBV6-3 to TRBJ2-7, with 10 bases matching TRBD2. The CDR3 has 19 amino acids. Germline trimming cut 0 bases from V and 5 bases from J; bases unmatched to any gene: 16. Germline CDR1 is MNHEY and CDR2 is SVGEGT. CDR3 sequence (DNA): TGTGCCAGCAGTTACTCAGGGTTGGCTAGCGGGAGTGTTTTGGACGAGCAGTACTTC. This sequence encodes CASSYSGLASGSVLDEQYF.

This clone has at least ten counts. The CDR3 nucleotides read TGTGCCAGCAGCTTTACCTATAAAAGCTCCTATAATTCACCCCTCCACTTT. Protein product: CASSFTYKSSYNSPLHF. V usage is TRBV5-8 and J usage is TRBJ1-6; D remains unclear. Looked up from germline, CDR1 is SGHTS and CDR2 is YDEGEE. Between the trimmed V and J ends, which lost 2 bases and 0 bases, there was a span of 12 bases. This CDR3 comprises 17 residues.

This clone was recorded at least ten times. V gene TRBV6-5 combines with J gene TRBJ1-2, with 7 bases matching TRBD1. The CDR3 is made up of 14 amino acids. V dropped 2 bases and J dropped 3; count of bases not matched to a gene: 3. Per germline, CDR1 MNHEY and CDR2 SVGAGI. The CDR3 region is CASSYIGGDYGYTF. The CDR3 DNA follows: TGTGCCAGCAGTTACATAGGGGGCGACTATGGCTACACCTTC.